These 10 T cell receptor beta chains were all obtained from the same sample, sequenced in a study of T cells in Graves' hyperthyroidism and ophthalmopathy. Researchers amplified the TCR beta CDR3 regions from RNA transcripts. The HTBI set primed first-round TCR CDR3 RT-PCR. From the multiplex PCR reads, TCRdb called clonotypes with MiXCR, one entry per CDR3 protein. This table has fewer than 600,000 distinct CDR3 sequences, roughly 14% appearing once. The specimen sequenced was blood. The receptors derive from a woman younger than 30 with Graves' hyperthyroidism.

There are many counts of this clonotype. The V gene is TRBV12-3 or TRBV12-4, the J gene TRBJ1-2, with TRBD1 as a possible D gene (6 bases). The CDR3 has 17 amino acids. Trimming took 6 bases from V and 8 from J, leaving 28 bases between them. CDR3 region: CASSMVSPIQGASGYTF. The CDR3 region has the DNA TGTGCCAGCAGCATGGTGTCCCCTATACAGGGCGCCAGCGGCTACACCTTC.

This clonotype has at least ten counts. This chain joins TRBV20-1 and TRBJ2-7; 10 bases match TRBD2. V shed 1 base, J shed 2 bases, and the junction held 11 bases outside the gene matches. The CDR3 has 17 amino acids. CDR1 and CDR2 from the germline V gene are DFQATT and SNEGSKA (reference sequence). This CDR3 is CSARAPRSSGRPYEQYF. The DNA for the CDR3 is TGCAGTGCTAGAGCGCCCCGCTCTAGCGGGAGACCCTACGAGCAGTACTTC.

J is TRBJ2-3 and V is TRBV30; 9 bases align to TRBD2. Germline V gives CDR1 GTSNPN, CDR2 SVGIG (reference sequence). V shed 5 bases and J 10 bases; nucleotides not matched to a gene: 10. The CDR3 runs to 13 residues. This CDR3 is CAWELAGISAQYF. The CDR3 DNA reads TGTGCCTGGGAACTAGCGGGTATCTCAGCGCAGTATTTT.

This clonotype was counted only a few times. V and J are TRBV7-9 and TRBJ2-3, with 7 bases fitting TRBD2. The germline CDR1 and CDR2 sequences are SEHNR and FQNEAQ (reference sequence). The CDR3 is made up of 14 amino acids. Losses at the gene ends were 3 bases for V and 3 bases for J; bases not matched to a gene: 3. CDR3 sequence: CASSFAGVTDTQYF. The DNA of the CDR3 is TGTGCCAGCAGCTTTGCGGGAGTAACAGATACGCAGTATTTT.

Ten or more counts support this clonotype. This chain joins TRBV10-3 and TRBJ1-6; D is possibly TRBD1 (6 bases). The V gene's germline CDR1 is ENHRY and CDR2 SYGVKD. The CDR3 spans 14 residues. V lost 3 bases and J 9 bases, leaving 12 bases between the germline ends. Here the CDR3 DNA reads TGTGCCATCAGTGAAAGGGACAAGGGTTCACCCCTCCACTTT. Residues: CAISERDKGSPLHF.

This clonotype was recorded a few times. V and J are TRBV10-3 and TRBJ2-2, with D unresolved. The V end lost 6 bases, the J end lost 0 bases, and 8 bases lay between the germline ends. The CDR3 covers 14 residues. In germline, CDR1 is ENHRY, CDR2 SYGVKD. CDR3 sequence: CAIRWDPNTGELFF. CDR3 nucleotides: TGTGCCATCAGATGGGATCCGAACACCGGGGAGCTGTTTTTT.

This clonotype has a count of ten or more. The rearrangement joins TRBV12-3 or TRBV12-4 to TRBJ2-1; 12 bases map to TRBD2. V lost 7 bases, J lost 7 bases, and 8 bases stayed unmatched. There are 15 residues in the CDR3. CDR3 sequence (DNA): TGTGCCAGCATTCTAGCGGGAGGGCCGGGGAATGAGCAGTTCTTC. It is translated as CASILAGGPGNEQFF.

The sample holds many counts of this clonotype. The chain recombines TRBV27 with TRBJ2-7, with a possible D match to TRBD2 (6 bases). CDR3 size: 14 residues. Trimming removed 2 bases from V and 1 base from J, with 9 bases in between. CDR1 is MNHEY, CDR2 SMNVEV, per germline (reference sequence). Here the CDR3 reads CASSLGGFSYEQYF. In DNA form, the CDR3 reads TGTGCCAGCAGTTTAGGGGGGTTTTCCTACGAGCAGTACTTC.

This clonotype was counted at least ten times. The rearrangement joins TRBV29-1 to TRBJ2-7; 8 bases map to TRBD2. This CDR3 contains 14 residues. V lost 7 bases and J lost 0; bases outside the gene matches: 8. Per the germline V gene, CDR1 is SQVTM and CDR2 is ANQGSEA. The DNA of the CDR3 is TGCAGCGCCTTTAGCGGGGACTCCTCCTACGAGCAGTACTTC. Translating gives CSAFSGDSSYEQYF.

The genes are TRBV12-3 or TRBV12-4 and TRBJ1-5; no firm D call. The J call may not be correct, given that the DNA end is closer to TRBJ2-3. CDR3 size: 13 residues. The CDR3 sequence is CASSLNGNQPQYF. The CDR3, as DNA: TGTGCCAGCAGTTTGAACGGCAATCAGCCCCAGTATTTT.